This is a list of T cell receptor beta chains from one sample in a study of OX40 agonist ivuxolimab in advanced cancers. Assay used: immunoSEQ multiplex PCR; TCRdb lists only in-frame clones, some missing. The sample includes around 95,000 clones, around 90% of them seen just once. The sample was CD4+ or CD8+ T cells sorted from blood, taken in a trial of the OX40 agonist ivuxolimab. These receptors all come from an adult with an advanced solid tumor such as melanoma, head and neck, liver or kidney cancer. Both conserved end residues are part of each CDR3. D genes are given only for firm matches. Not every row has a clone size; where given, it reads once, few, many or a size class.

DNA,CDR3,D,size,J,V
TGTGCCAGCAGCCCCCGACTAGCGGGAGTTCTCAACGAGCAGTACTTC,CASSPRLAGVLNEQYF,TRBD2,NA,TRBJ2-7,TRBV5-6
TGTGCCAGCAGCGAGACGACAGGGGCCTACAATGAGCAGTTCTTC,CASSETTGAYNEQFF,TRBD1,few,TRBJ2-1,TRBV5-6
TGCGCCAGCAGAGGGACAGGGGGATGGGAGACCCAGTACTTC,CASRGTGGWETQYF,TRBD1,NA,TRBJ2-5,TRBV5-1
TGTGCCAGCAGTGACCGGAGTACCTCTTACAATGAGCAGTTCTTC,CASSDRSTSYNEQFF,NA,NA,TRBJ2-1,TRBV6-1
TGTGCCAGCAGCGTAGGACAGTCCTACGAGCAGTACTTC,CASSVGQSYEQYF,NA,NA,TRBJ2-7,TRBV9
TGTGCCAGCAGCCGTACTCAATTGCGGGAAGGGGAGCTGTTTTTT,CASSRTQLREGELFF,NA,NA,TRBJ2-2,TRBV7-9
TGTGCCAGCAGCTTAATGACGGGCGAAGGGCCCCAGCATTTT,CASSLMTGEGPQHF,NA,NA,TRBJ1-5,TRBV7-9
TGCGCCAGCAGCTTAGCAGGGAACACTGAAGCTTTCTTT,CASSLAGNTEAFF,NA,NA,TRBJ1-1,TRBV5-1
TGTGCCAGCAGCTTAGGACTAGCTGACATTCAGTACTTC,CASSLGLADIQYF,TRBD2,NA,TRBJ2-4,TRBV11-2
TGTGCCAGCAGCGTAGCAGGGGCTCTCGGTGAGCAGTTCTTC,CASSVAGALGEQFF,NA,few,TRBJ2-1,TRBV9
TGTGCCAGCACCCTGACAGGGGACAGGGGCGAGCAGTACTTC,CASTLTGDRGEQYF,TRBD1,NA,TRBJ2-7,TRBV28
TGTGCCTGGAGGCGAGGGGTAGTTGGCTACACCTTC,CAWRRGVVGYTF,NA,NA,TRBJ1-2,TRBV30
TGCGCCAGCAGCCCGCAGTCTAGGGGCTACAATGAGCAGTTCTTC,CASSPQSRGYNEQFF,NA,NA,TRBJ2-1,TRBV5-1
TGTGCCAGCAGCCTCCGGTTGTCCGGGGAGCTGTTTTTT,CASSLRLSGELFF,NA,NA,TRBJ2-2,TRBV7-3
TGTGCCAGCGCGAACCCCTACGAGCAGTACTTC,CASANPYEQYF,NA,NA,TRBJ2-7,TRBV2
TGTGCCGGACGAACCTTTCTGTGGGCTTACAATGAGCAGTTCTTC,CAGRTFLWAYNEQFF,NA,NA,TRBJ2-1,TRBV25-1
TGTGCCAGCAGCTTAAGCCTAGCCTCCAATGAGCAGTTCTTC,CASSLSLASNEQFF,NA,NA,TRBJ2-1,TRBV7-2
TGTGCCAGCAGGCGAACCATAAGCGGGAGCGCGCAGTATTTT,CASRRTISGSAQYF,TRBD2,once,TRBJ2-3,TRBV28
TGTGCCAGCAGCTCCGCGGCGGGACCGTCCTACGAGCAGTACTTC,CASSSAAGPSYEQYF,NA,NA,TRBJ2-7,TRBV5-6
TGTGCCAGCAGCTCCCTCCGGACAGGGACGGGGGAAAAACTGTTTTTT,CASSSLRTGTGEKLFF,TRBD1,NA,TRBJ1-4,TRBV7-9
TGTGCCAGTACTCGCGACCGGGGGGCCAACACCGGGGAGCTGTTTTTT,CASTRDRGANTGELFF,NA,NA,TRBJ2-2,TRBV19
TGCGCCAGCAGCCAACTTACCCCGGGACAGGGGGATTATGGAAACACCATATATTTT,CASSQLTPGQGDYGNTIYF,TRBD1,NA,TRBJ1-3,TRBV4-1
TGTGCCTGGAGTAGATTGCGCTACGAGCAGTACTTC,CAWSRLRYEQYF,NA,NA,TRBJ2-7,TRBV30
TGTGCCAGCTCTCAGTCCCCCCTGTACAATGAGCAGTTCTTC,CASSQSPLYNEQFF,NA,NA,TRBJ2-1,TRBV28
TGTGCCAGCAGCTTGACGGGAGGGGTCGGCCAGCCCCAGCATTTT,CASSLTGGVGQPQHF,NA,NA,TRBJ1-5,TRBV5-6
TGTGCCAGCAGTCCACTGGGGGAGGACCGGCACAATGAGCAGTTCTTC,CASSPLGEDRHNEQFF,NA,few,TRBJ2-1,TRBV28
TGTGCCAGCAGTTTCCGGGCGAACACAGATACGCAGTATTTT,CASSFRANTDTQYF,NA,NA,TRBJ2-3,TRBV2
TGTGCCAGCAACCAGGGAAACTATGGCTACACCTTC,CASNQGNYGYTF,NA,NA,TRBJ1-2,TRBV25-1
TGTGCCACCGCCCAGTGGAGCGGAGTCACCGGGGAGCTGTTTTTT,CATAQWSGVTGELFF,NA,once,TRBJ2-2,TRBV15
TGTGCCAGCAGCCAAAGGGAGGGGTTGAGCAATCAGCCCCAGCATTTT,CASSQREGLSNQPQHF,NA,NA,TRBJ1-5,TRBV4-2
TGTGCCAGCAGCGCACAGGGGTTGGGTTGGTACACCTTC,CASSAQGLGWYTF,TRBD1,NA,TRBJ1-2,TRBV27
TGTGCCAGCAGCTTAAGGCTCAAAAACATTCAGTACTTC,CASSLRLKNIQYF,NA,NA,TRBJ2-4,TRBV11-2
TGCAGTGGCGGAGGGGGGCATGAGCAGTTCTTC,CSGGGGHEQFF,NA,NA,TRBJ2-1,TRBV20-1
TGTGCCAGCAGCCGAGGGGAGAATGAGCAGTTCTTC,CASSRGENEQFF,NA,NA,TRBJ2-1,TRBV7-3
TGTGCCAGCACCATGATTGGAGCTTACGAGCAGTACTTC,CASTMIGAYEQYF,NA,few,TRBJ2-7,TRBV28
TGTGCCAGCAGCCCGGGCCCCTACAATGAGCAGTTCTTC,CASSPGPYNEQFF,NA,NA,TRBJ2-1,TRBV6-6
TGCGCCAGCAGCTCGCTGGAACAGATTGATGGCTACACCTTC,CASSSLEQIDGYTF,NA,NA,TRBJ1-2,TRBV5-1
TGTGCCAGCAGCACTCGAGATGAGCAGTTCTTC,CASSTRDEQFF,NA,NA,TRBJ2-1,TRBV6-6
TGTGCCAGCAGCCACGGGGTGTCTGGGGCCAACGTCCTGACTTTC,CASSHGVSGANVLTF,NA,NA,TRBJ2-6,TRBV5-6
TGCAGTCCGGGGAGGGTCGGTGAGCAGTTCTTC,CSPGRVGEQFF,TRBD2,NA,TRBJ2-1,TRBV20-1
TGTGCCTGGAGTGTTAGCCAGAACACTGAAGCTTTCTTT,CAWSVSQNTEAFF,NA,few,TRBJ1-1,TRBV30
TGCGCCAGCAGCCGCTACAGGGGGTATCAAGAGACCCAGTACTTC,CASSRYRGYQETQYF,TRBD1,NA,TRBJ2-5,TRBV4-3
TGCGCCAGCAGCTCCCGACAACAACTAGCGGGAGGGCAAGAGACCCAGTACTTC,CASSSRQQLAGGQETQYF,TRBD2,NA,TRBJ2-5,TRBV5-1
TGTGCCAGCACCACGGACAGACACACCGGGGAGCTGTTTTTT,CASTTDRHTGELFF,NA,NA,TRBJ2-2,TRBV21-1
TGTGCCAGCAGCTTAGCAGACCGAAATTATGGCTACACCTTC,CASSLADRNYGYTF,NA,NA,TRBJ1-2,TRBV5-6
TGTGCCAGCAGCTTTGTGGGACAGGGAAACACTGAAGCTTTCTTT,CASSFVGQGNTEAFF,TRBD1,NA,TRBJ1-1,TRBV7-9
TGTGCCAGCAGCTCACTTCGGACACGAGAAGCTTTCTTT,CASSSLRTREAFF,NA,NA,TRBJ1-1,TRBV11-3
TGTGCCAGCAGAACGGATGGGAGGGGTAATCAGCCCCAGCATTTT,CASRTDGRGNQPQHF,NA,NA,TRBJ1-5,TRBV28
TGTGCCAGCAAGAAAGCGGGGACCCCGTACAATGAGCAGTTCTTC,CASKKAGTPYNEQFF,TRBD2,NA,TRBJ2-1,TRBV28
TGTGCCATCAGTGAGTCGACAGGGTTGGGCCAAGAGACCCAGTACTTC,CAISESTGLGQETQYF,TRBD1,NA,TRBJ2-5,TRBV10-3
TGTGCCAGCTCACCACTACAGGGCCGTAAGACTGAAGCTTTCTTT,CASSPLQGRKTEAFF,NA,NA,TRBJ1-1,TRBV18
TGCAGCGTTGTGGGACTACAAGAGACCCAGTACTTC,CSVVGLQETQYF,TRBD2,NA,TRBJ2-5,TRBV29-1
TGTGCCAGCTCACTTCCGGGACAGGGGTTCGAGCAGTACTTC,CASSLPGQGFEQYF,TRBD1,NA,TRBJ2-7,TRBV18